The entry below describes one T cell receptor beta chain. The source of the sample is a study of blood T cell repertoires in COVID-19. Background on the study: The origin of the acute and convalescent COVID-19 samples was the United States, Italy and Spain.

Only in-frame clones appear in the TCRdb table, and some are missing; sequencing was by immunoSEQ multiplex PCR. The sample has over 85,000 clones; more than 75% are singletons. The junction had 7 bases not matched to a gene; V was cut back by 5 bases and J by 2 bases. This CDR3 region has 15 residues. The germline V gene encodes CDR1 SEHNR and CDR2 FQNEAQ (reference sequence). The TCR comes from a human donor with acute or convalescent COVID-19. The donor label of this sample is uncertain. The chain combines TRBV7-9 with TRBJ2-3; TRBD1 matches 7 bases. Input material: peripheral blood. The CDR3 is CASSDTDRATDTQYF. The CDR3 nucleotides are TGTGCCAGCAGCGATACCGACAGGGCCACAGATACGCAGTATTTT.